The next 25 T cell receptor beta chains were all read from a single sample in a study of chemoradiotherapy in HPV16-positive cancers. TCRdb keeps only in-frame clones here, not all; method: immunoSEQ multiplex PCR. The table shows under 70,000 clones, with roughly 90% occurring only once. The source was blood, collected from a patient who underwent chemoradiotherapy. The source is a human donor with HPV-associated anogenital cancer.

The V call is TRBV6-5, the J call TRBJ1-5; no firm D call. The CDR3 length is 16 residues. V shed 4 bases and J shed 0 bases, with 13 bases lying between them. The germline V gene has CDR1 MNHEY and CDR2 SVGAGI. The chain's CDR3 is CASSSGRGISNQPQHF. The CDR3 nucleotides are TGTGCCAGCAGTTCTGGGAGAGGGATTAGCAATCAGCCCCAGCATTTT.

This chain joins TRBV7-9 and TRBJ2-5; D is unresolved. V was clipped by 5 bases and J by 0 bases, with 10 bases between them. The CDR3 contains 14 residues. Germline lookup yields CDR1 SEHNR and CDR2 FQNEAQ (reference sequence). As DNA, the CDR3 is TGTGCCAGCAGCCCCATACGGGACCAAGAGACCCAGTACTTC. It is translated as CASSPIRDQETQYF. The full variable domain, completed using reference TRBV7-9 and TRBJ2-5, is DTGVSQNPRHKITKRGQNVTFRCDPISEHNRLYWYRQTLGQGPEFLTYFQNEAQLEKSRLLSDRFSAERPKGSFSTLEIQRTEQGDSAMYLCASSPIRDQETQYFGPGTRLLVL.

The genes are TRBV25-1 and TRBJ1-1; a possible D gene is TRBD1 (5 bases). Per the germline V gene, CDR1 is MGHDK and CDR2 is SYGVNS. The CDR3 covers 13 residues. The ends were cut back, 7 bases at V and 1 base at J, with 10 bases in the middle. CDR3 in amino acids: CASMGGWNTEAFF. Here the CDR3 DNA reads TGTGCCAGCATGGGGGGGTGGAACACTGAAGCTTTCTTT.

This rearrangement joins TRBV11-2 to TRBJ2-1; D unresolved. Between the trimmed V and J ends, which lost 0 bases and 7 bases, there was a span of 7 bases. Germline lookup yields CDR1 SGHAT and CDR2 FQNNGV. The CDR3 covers 13 residues. The DNA of the CDR3 is TGTGCCAGCAGCTTAGATTTGCGGAATGAGCAGTTCTTC. This sequence encodes CASSLDLRNEQFF.

CDR3 DNA sequence: TGTGCCAGCAGCTTGGGGGCGGGCACAGGGGAGCTGTTTTTT. Its translation is CASSLGAGTGELFF. The chain combines TRBV5-6 with TRBJ2-2; weak D call: TRBD2 (5 bases). This CDR3 has 14 residues. Germline CDR1 reads SGHDT; CDR2 reads YYEEEE. Trimming shortened V by 0 bases and J by 8 bases, and 11 bases separated the two germline ends.

The V call is TRBV29-1, the J call TRBJ1-2; D is ambiguous. Germline CDR1 and CDR2: SQVTM and ANQGSEA. The CDR3 contains 13 residues. V was cut by 2 bases and J by 4 bases, with 11 bases left in between. The CDR3 is CSVEIRLSYGYTF. The DNA of the CDR3 is TGCAGCGTTGAAATAAGACTCAGCTATGGCTACACCTTC.

The chain recombines TRBV5-1 with TRBJ1-2; D remains ambiguous. The V end was cut by 1 base, the J end by 2 bases, with 9 bases between. Looked up from germline, CDR1 is SGHRS and CDR2 is YFSETQ. The length of the CDR3 is 14 residues. CDR3 DNA: TGCGCCAGCAGCTTGAGTGAGACCAACTATGGCTACACCTTC. Protein sequence: CASSLSETNYGYTF.

This chain connects TRBV27 to TRBJ2-7; TRBD2 matches at 7 bases. There are 15 residues in the CDR3. Germline assignment: CDR1 MNHEY and CDR2 SMNVEV (reference sequence). V shed 2 bases and J 3 bases; nucleotides not matched to a gene: 7. The CDR3 sequence: CASSLSLAAHYEQYF. CDR3 coding DNA: TGTGCCAGCAGTTTAAGTCTAGCGGCCCACTACGAGCAGTACTTC.

The chain couples TRBV5-4 to TRBJ2-3; 12 nucleotides match TRBD2. Unmatched junction bases numbered 3, after V lost 2 bases and J lost 2 bases. CDR1 is SGHNT and CDR2 is YYREEE in the germline V gene (reference sequence). The CDR3 is 16 amino acids. CDR3 sequence reads: CASSFRTSGDTDTQYF. Written as DNA, the CDR3 is TGTGCCAGCAGCTTCCGGACTAGCGGGGACACAGATACGCAGTATTTT.

A single count supports this clone. V usage is TRBV4-3 and J usage is TRBJ1-5; D might be TRBD1 (6 bases). V gave up 0 bases and J gave up 7 bases, with 10 bases separating them. The germline CDR1 and CDR2 sequences are LGHNA and YSLEER. This CDR3 is 14 amino acids long. The CDR3 is CASSQDLGGQPQHF. CDR3 DNA: TGCGCCAGCAGCCAAGACCTCGGGGGCCAGCCCCAGCATTTT.

This clone appeared once. The chain uses TRBV5-1 and TRBJ1-2; tentative D call: TRBD1 (6 bases). Trimming shortened V by 2 bases and J by 2 bases, and 13 bases separated the two germline ends. The germline V gene has CDR1 SGHRS and CDR2 YFSETQ. This CDR3 region has 15 residues. The CDR3 region is CASSLGQGTNYGYTF. The CDR3 DNA reads as TGCGCCAGCAGCTTAGGGCAGGGGACGAACTATGGCTACACCTTC.

The J gene is TRBJ1-6, the V gene TRBV30, with 8 bases that match TRBD1. This CDR3 has 16 residues. Germline-derived CDR1 and CDR2 are GTSNPN and SVGIG (reference sequence). V lost 2 bases to trimming and J lost 6 bases; unmatched junction nucleotides: 9. DNA of the CDR3: TGTGCCTGGAGTCCCCGGGTGGGACAGGTTAATTCACCCCTCCACTTT. Translating it yields CAWSPRVGQVNSPLHF. Full variable domain (outside the CDR3, taken from reference TRBV30 and TRBJ1-6): SQTIHQWPATLVQPVGSPLSLECTVEGTSNPNLYWYRQAAGRGLQLLFYSVGIGQISSEVPQNLSASRPQDRQFILSSKKLLLSDSGFYLCAWSPRVGQVNSPLHFGNGTRLTVT.

CDR3 sequence: CASSSTALANYGYTF. As DNA, the CDR3 is TGTGCCAGTAGCTCGACGGCCCTAGCTAACTATGGCTACACCTTC. The chain is built from TRBV19 and TRBJ1-2; D unresolved. The CDR3 has 15 amino acids. Germline assignment: CDR1 LNHDA and CDR2 SQIVND (reference sequence). The germline V and J ends were trimmed by 6 bases and 0 bases, with 14 bases remaining between them. Drawing the rest from reference TRBV19 and TRBJ1-2, the complete variable domain is DGGITQSPKYLFRKEGQNVTLSCEQNLNHDAMYWYRQDPGQGLRLIYYSQIVNDFQKGDIAEGYSVSREKKESFPLTVTSAQKNPTAFYLCASSSTALANYGYTFGSGTRLTVV.

This clone was counted between two and nine times. The chain joins TRBV9 to TRBJ2-7; the D gene could be TRBD1 or TRBD2 (5 bases each). This CDR3 has 15 amino acids. Trimming left V 0 bases short and J 5 bases short, with 15 bases between. Germline lookup yields CDR1 SGDLS and CDR2 YYNGEE. Here the CDR3 DNA reads TGTGCCAGCAGCGTAGGGGGGTTGGCTATTGACGAGCAGTACTTC. Its translation is CASSVGGLAIDEQYF.

The genes are TRBV19 and TRBJ2-5; 8 positions match TRBD2. V dropped 6 bases and J dropped 4; count of bases not matched to a gene: 7. Germline loops: CDR1 LNHDA, CDR2 SQIVND (reference sequence). The CDR3 is 14 residues long. The CDR3 reads CASSWRGAGETQYF. As DNA, the CDR3 is TGTGCCAGTAGCTGGCGGGGGGCCGGAGAGACCCAGTACTTC.

The chain has TRBV7-3 and TRBJ2-3, with D tentatively TRBD1 or TRBD2 (5 bases each). The germline V and J ends were trimmed by 2 bases and 4 bases, with 13 bases remaining between them. The germline V gene has CDR1 SGHTA and CDR2 FQGTGA. The CDR3 spans 15 residues. In DNA, the CDR3 is TGTGCCAGCAGCTTAGACGGGGACCGATCAGATACGCAGTATTTT. This sequence encodes CASSLDGDRSDTQYF.

V usage is TRBV6-5 and J usage is TRBJ2-3; 8 nucleotides line up with TRBD2. CDR3 length: 14 amino acids. The V gene end was trimmed by 11 bases and the J gene end by 4 bases; junction bases not matched to a gene: 11. Germline CDR1 reads MNHEY; CDR2 reads SVGAGI. The CDR3 is CAVHRGGGSDTQYF. CDR3 nucleotide sequence: TGTGCCGTCCACCGGGGGGGCGGGTCAGATACGCAGTATTTT.

This clone was detected once. The V and J genes are TRBV19 and TRBJ1-1; 10 bases line up with TRBD1. The V and J ends lost 6 bases and 5 bases, in that order; junction bases with no gene match: 6. Germline V gene lookup returns CDR1 LNHDA and CDR2 SQIVND (reference sequence). The CDR3 is 14 residues long. DNA of the CDR3: TGTGCCAGTAGCATCGGACAGGGGGTAACTGAAGCTTTCTTT. Translating gives CASSIGQGVTEAFF. Full variable domain (rest looked up from reference TRBV19 and TRBJ1-1): DGGITQSPKYLFRKEGQNVTLSCEQNLNHDAMYWYRQDPGQGLRLIYYSQIVNDFQKGDIAEGYSVSREKKESFPLTVTSAQKNPTAFYLCASSIGQGVTEAFFGQGTRLTVV.

V gene TRBV29-1 combines with J gene TRBJ1-2; 9 bases line up with TRBD1. The trim removed 6 bases at V and 4 bases at J, leaving 15 bases unmatched. In germline, CDR1 is SQVTM, CDR2 ANQGSEA. The CDR3 is made up of 16 amino acids. Here the CDR3 DNA reads TGCAGCGTGATACCGGGACAGGGAACAAATAGCTATGGCTACACCTTC. Protein sequence: CSVIPGQGTNSYGYTF. Based on the CDR3 plus reference TRBV29-1 and TRBJ1-2, the full variable domain is SAVISQKPSRDICQRGTSLTIQCQVDSQVTMMFWYRQQPGQSLTLIATANQGSEATYESGFVIDKFPISRPNLTFSTLTVSNMSPEDSSIYLCSVIPGQGTNSYGYTFGSGTRLTVV.

V is TRBV9 and J is TRBJ2-2; possible D gene TRBD1, 5 bases. Germline V CDR1 and CDR2: SGDLS, YYNGEE. V was trimmed by 0 bases and J by 7 bases, leaving 13 bases between them. The CDR3 has 15 amino acids. CDR3: CASSVVAGPGGELFF. The CDR3 nucleotides are TGTGCCAGCAGCGTAGTGGCAGGGCCGGGCGGGGAGCTGTTTTTT.

The genes are TRBV9 and TRBJ2-3; 7 nucleotides match TRBD2. The CDR3 covers 19 residues. Germline assignment: CDR1 SGDLS and CDR2 YYNGEE. Trimming cost V 1 base and J 2 bases; bases outside gene matches: 16. CDR3 nucleotide sequence: TGTGCCAGCAGCGTATCTGAGGGGATGGCTAGCGGAACCACAGATACGCAGTATTTT. Translation: CASSVSEGMASGTTDTQYF.

The chain carries TRBV6-5 and TRBJ1-2; the match to TRBD1 covers 8 bases. CDR1 and CDR2 from the germline V gene are MNHEY and SVGAGI. The CDR3 spans 15 residues. Unmatched junction bases numbered 14, after V lost 6 bases and J lost 8 bases. The chain's CDR3 is CASSAQDRVVYGYTF. Written as DNA, the CDR3 is TGTGCCAGCAGCGCACAGGACAGGGTCGTTTACGGCTACACCTTC.

The chain combines TRBV5-8 with TRBJ1-2; possibly TRBD1 for D (5 bases). Germline assignment: CDR1 SGHTS and CDR2 YDEGEE. Trimming cost V 0 bases and J 8 bases, with 14 bases left between them. The CDR3 totals 14 residues. The CDR3 here is CASSLEGRVGGYTF. CDR3 in DNA: TGTGCCAGCAGCTTGGAAGGCAGGGTGGGCGGCTACACCTTC. Full variable domain (rest looked up from reference TRBV5-8 and TRBJ1-2): EAGVTQSPTHLIKTRGQQATLRCSPISGHTSVYWYQQALGLGLQFLLWYDEGEERNRGNFPPRFSGRQFPNYSSELNVNALELEDSALYLCASSLEGRVGGYTFGSGTRLTVV.

This chain links TRBV5-1 with TRBJ2-7, with a possible D match to TRBD1 (5 bases). The CDR3 has 13 amino acids. Germline assignment: CDR1 SGHRS and CDR2 YFSETQ. V was cut by 2 bases and J by 5 bases, with 11 bases left in between. As DNA, the CDR3 is TGCGCCAGCAGCTTCCAGGGTGACCACGAGCAGTACTTC. It specifies CASSFQGDHEQYF.

The chain carries TRBV10-3 and TRBJ2-7; D ambiguous. With 9 bases removed from V and 1 base from J, the gap between germline ends came to 10 bases. This CDR3 region has 12 residues. Germline V CDR1 and CDR2: ENHRY, SYGVKD. The CDR3 sequence is CAIAKSSYEQYF. CDR3 sequence (DNA): TGTGCCATTGCTAAATCGTCCTACGAGCAGTACTTC.